This T cell receptor (beta chain) was sequenced during a study of T cells in Graves' hyperthyroidism and ophthalmopathy. About the study: Peripheral blood specimens were obtained at initial diagnosis, prior to any treatment.

The investigators amplified TCR beta CDR3 regions from RNA transcripts. First-round RT-PCR with HTBI primers amplified the TCR CDR3 region. TCRdb re-analysed the multiplex PCR reads in MiXCR, keeping a single row per CDR3 protein. This table holds around 240,000 distinct CDR3 sequences, about 14% found once. This clonotype was seen at least ten times. Germline V gene lookup returns CDR1 KGHDR and CDR2 SFDVKD. Trimming cost V 9 bases and J 5 bases; bases outside gene matches: 10. The CDR3 sequence is 15 residues long. Diagnosis relied on clinical symptoms, serum thyroxine and TRAb, thyroid ultrasound and orbital computed tomography.

V is TRBV24-1 and J is TRBJ2-2, with 8 bases matching TRBD2. This TCR was recovered from a woman between 40 and 55 years old with Graves' hyperthyroidism that later progressed to Graves' ophthalmopathy. Sequencing input: blood. CDR3 loop: CATGRQRESTGELFF. For the CDR3, the DNA is TGTGCCACCGGAAGGCAGCGGGAGAGTACCGGGGAGCTGTTTTTT.